These 30 T cell receptor beta chains originate from one sample sequenced in a study of cytomegalovirus exposure and HLA in healthy donors. The PCR contained 60 Vbeta and 13 Jbeta primers. TCRdb's table, derived via immunoSEQ multiplex PCR, lists solely in-frame clones and lacks some. Here the sample table reports some 180,000 clones. The sequenced material came from PBMCs. All receptors come from a man aged 30 to 45 in good health and CMV-seronegative.

This chain uses TRBV2 with TRBJ1-6; D perhaps matches TRBD1 (5 bases). Germline V gene lookup returns CDR1 SNHLY and CDR2 FYNNEI. Trimming removed 10 bases at V and 8 bases at J, with 18 bases between. The CDR3 consists of 14 residues. CDR3 sequence: CAILSRGEDSPLHF. The DNA for the CDR3 is TGTGCCATCCTGAGCCGGGGGGAGGATTCACCCCTCCACTTT.

V is TRBV28 and J is TRBJ1-1; D not resolved. Deletions cut 3 bases from V and 4 bases from J, with 12 bases between. Germline CDR1 is MDHEN and CDR2 is SYDVKM. This CDR3 is built from 14 residues. CDR3 amino acids: CASSLSAITTEAFF. In DNA form, the CDR3 reads TGTGCCAGCAGTTTGAGTGCAATCACCACTGAAGCTTTCTTT. The full variable domain, its missing parts supplied by reference TRBV28 and TRBJ1-1, is DVKVTQSSRYLVKRTGEKVFLECVQDMDHENMFWYRQDPGLGLRLIYFSYDVKMKEKGDIPEGYSVSREKKERFSLILESASTNQTSMYLCASSLSAITTEAFFGQGTRLTVV.

V and J are TRBV6-5 and TRBJ2-3; 8 positions match TRBD2. Unmatched junction bases numbered 10, after V lost 6 bases and J lost 5 bases. CDR3 length equals 15 residues. CDR1 is MNHEY and CDR2 is SVGAGI in the germline V gene. The CDR3 sequence is CASSTGTSGGDTQYF. For the CDR3, the DNA is TGTGCCAGCAGCACCGGGACTAGTGGTGGAGATACGCAGTATTTT.

The J gene is TRBJ2-1, the V gene TRBV7-6; TRBD2 matches at 8 bases. CDR1 SGHVS and CDR2 FNYEAQ come from the germline V gene. CDR3 length: 15 amino acids. J lost 3 bases, V lost 5 bases, and 6 bases had no gene match. This CDR3 reads CASSLIAGYYNEQFF. The CDR3 region has the DNA TGTGCCAGCAGCCTAATAGCGGGATACTACAATGAGCAGTTCTTC. Looking up the rest from reference TRBV7-6 and TRBJ2-1 gives the full variable domain: GAGVSQSPRYKVTKRGQDVALRCDPISGHVSLYWYRQALGQGPEFLTYFNYEAQQDKSGLPNDRFSAERPEGSISTLTIQRTEQRDSAMYRCASSLIAGYYNEQFFGPGTRLTVL.

The chain links TRBV27 to TRBJ2-5; 8 nucleotides line up with TRBD1. Germline CDR1 is MNHEY and CDR2 is SMNVEV (reference sequence). This CDR3 region has 14 residues. V gave up 5 bases and J gave up 5 bases; unmatched junction bases: 7. CDR3 bases: TGTGCCAGCAGTCCAGACAGGGGTGGGGAGACCCAGTACTTC. Residues: CASSPDRGGETQYF.

This chain joins TRBV5-6 and TRBJ2-3; 12 bases are a match to TRBD2. The V and J ends lost 2 bases and 0 bases, in that order; junction bases with no gene match: 7. This CDR3 is 18 amino acids long. Looked up from germline, CDR1 is SGHDT and CDR2 is YYEEEE. The CDR3 here is CASSFQLAGGTSTDTQYF. The DNA of the CDR3 is TGTGCCAGCAGCTTCCAACTAGCGGGGGGTACGAGCACAGATACGCAGTATTTT.

Comment on this clone: At one end the junction does not follow the germline gene, possibly because of a read error. Other nucleotide sequences in the sample specify the same CDR3. The chain uses TRBV19 and TRBJ1-6, with a possible D match to TRBD1 (6 bases). The CDR3 runs 14 residues. Germline values: CDR1 LNHDA, CDR2 SQIVND (reference sequence). CDR3 DNA sequence: TGTGCCAGCCGATCGGACAGCTATAATTCACCTCTCCACTTT. Protein sequence: CASRSDSYNSPLHF.

This sequence joins TRBV6-1 and TRBJ1-2; 8 nucleotides align to TRBD1. CDR3 length: 13 amino acids. The germline CDR1 and CDR2 sequences are MNHNS and SASEGT. V dropped 6 bases and J dropped 6; count of bases not matched to a gene: 6. CDR3 sequence (DNA): TGTGCCAGCAGCCTAGACAGGGGCGATGGCTACACCTTC. Translating gives CASSLDRGDGYTF.

The rearrangement uses TRBV4-1 and TRBJ2-3; maybe TRBD2 (5 bases). The CDR3 contains 16 residues. In germline, CDR1 is MGHRA, CDR2 YSYEKL. The V end was cut by 2 bases, the J end by 4 bases, with 16 bases between. The CDR3 bases are TGCGCCAGCAGCCAATGGAGCGGAGGTGGTGCAGATACGCAGTATTTT. It codes for CASSQWSGGGADTQYF.

Concerning this clone itself: Other nucleotide sequences in the sample specify the same CDR3. The V gene is TRBV5-4, the J gene TRBJ2-7; TRBD1 matches at 10 bases. The length of the CDR3 is 14 residues. Per germline, CDR1 SGHNT and CDR2 YYREEE (reference sequence). The trim removed 4 bases at V and 2 bases at J, leaving 3 bases unmatched. The CDR3 DNA is TGTGCCAGCAGCCTAGACAGGGGGCCCTACGAGCAGTACTTC. As protein: CASSLDRGPYEQYF.

The chain joins TRBV6-5 to TRBJ2-7; D ambiguous. The CDR3 runs 15 residues. Trimming shortened V by 2 bases and J by 2 bases, and 13 bases separated the two germline ends. In germline, CDR1 is MNHEY, CDR2 SVGAGI. This CDR3 reads CASSYRGISAYEQYF. The CDR3 region has the DNA TGTGCCAGCAGTTACCGTGGCATCTCCGCCTACGAGCAGTACTTC.

The chain joins TRBV2 to TRBJ2-7; 10 positions match TRBD2. The junction had 13 bases not matched to a gene; V was cut back by 8 bases and J by 6 bases. Per germline, CDR1 SNHLY and CDR2 FYNNEI. The CDR3 contains 15 residues. The CDR3 DNA sequence: TGTGCCAGCTGTGCTAGCGGGAGAGGAGCTCGCGAGCAGTACTTC. This encodes CASCASGRGAREQYF.

The chain is built from TRBV5-1 and TRBJ2-5, with 8 bases that match TRBD1. J gave up 3 bases and V 3 bases, and 10 bases lay outside the gene matches. CDR1 is SGHRS and CDR2 is YFSETQ in the germline V gene. The CDR3 consists of 16 residues. The CDR3 DNA reads as TGCGCCAGCAGCTCTCGAGGTCAGGGGGCCGAAGAGACCCAGTACTTC. It is translated as CASSSRGQGAEETQYF.

The V gene is TRBV14, the J gene TRBJ2-7; possible D gene TRBD2, 5 bases. This CDR3 has 15 amino acids. The germline CDR1 and CDR2 sequences are SGHDN and FVKESK. The V end lost 1 base, the J end lost 1 base, and 11 bases lay between the germline ends. DNA of the CDR3: TGTGCCAGCAGCCAAGGTCGAGGGATGTCCTACGAGCAGTACTTC. Translated: CASSQGRGMSYEQYF.

Written as DNA, the CDR3 is TGTGCCAGCAGTTACGCCGACACCCGGGAGCAGTACTTC. This sequence encodes CASSYADTREQYF. The chain uses TRBV6-5 and TRBJ2-7; D is ambiguous. This CDR3 region has 13 residues. Germline V gene data show CDR1 as MNHEY and CDR2 as SVGAGI. V gave up 2 bases and J gave up 7 bases, with 12 bases separating them.

The rearrangement uses TRBV5-1 and TRBJ1-2; 7 bases match TRBD1. Germline V gene data show CDR1 as SGHRS and CDR2 as YFSETQ. With 4 bases clipped from V and 2 bases from J, the junction kept 11 bases outside the gene matches. The CDR3 is 16 residues long. CDR3 amino acids: CASSSPGTDVNYGYTF. In DNA form, the CDR3 reads TGCGCCAGCAGCAGCCCCGGGACAGATGTGAACTATGGCTACACCTTC. The full variable domain, in which reference TRBV5-1 and TRBJ1-2 provide the parts outside the CDR3, is KAGVTQTPRYLIKTRGQQVTLSCSPISGHRSVSWYQQTPGQGLQFLFEYFSETQRNKGNFPGRFSGRQFSNSRSEMNVSTLELGDSALYLCASSSPGTDVNYGYTFGSGTRLTVV.

The chain uses TRBV29-1 and TRBJ2-5; D is perhaps TRBD1 (6 bases). Germline V lookup: CDR1 SQVTM, CDR2 ANQGSEA. With 7 bases removed from V and 5 bases from J, the gap between germline ends came to 14 bases. The CDR3 extends over 12 amino acids. CDR3 sequence reads: CSASDSSETQYF. The CDR3 nucleotides are TGCAGCGCGTCGGACAGTAGTGAGACCCAGTACTTC.

The V gene is TRBV6-5, the J gene TRBJ1-2, with a possible D match to TRBD1 (5 bases). The germline CDR1 and CDR2 sequences are MNHEY and SVGAGI. V was cut by 6 bases and J by 8 bases, with 13 bases left in between. This CDR3 contains 12 residues. CDR3 nucleotides: TGTGCCAGCAGGGTCCCGGGGGGAGGCTACACCTTC. The encoded protein is CASRVPGGGYTF.

J is TRBJ2-3 and V is TRBV5-1; 11 positions match TRBD1. The length of the CDR3 is 16 residues. J lost 5 bases, V lost 4 bases, and 9 bases had no gene match. In germline, CDR1 is SGHRS, CDR2 YFSETQ. Written as DNA, the CDR3 is TGCGCCAGCAGCCCCCCGGACAGGGGGCGCGGAGATACGCAGTATTTT. This sequence encodes CASSPPDRGRGDTQYF. Looking up the rest from reference TRBV5-1 and TRBJ2-3 gives the full variable domain: KAGVTQTPRYLIKTRGQQVTLSCSPISGHRSVSWYQQTPGQGLQFLFEYFSETQRNKGNFPGRFSGRQFSNSRSEMNVSTLELGDSALYLCASSPPDRGRGDTQYFGPGTRLTVL.

V is TRBV9 and J is TRBJ2-5; no clear D. There are 16 residues in the CDR3. From germline, CDR1 is SGDLS and CDR2 YYNGEE. V lost 0 bases and J 1 base, leaving 13 bases between the germline ends. CDR3: CASSVGSLRIQETQYF. CDR3 in DNA: TGTGCCAGCAGCGTAGGGTCACTGCGGATCCAAGAGACCCAGTACTTC.

The genes are TRBV7-6 and TRBJ1-6; no clear D gene. This CDR3 is 14 amino acids long. Trimming removed 3 bases at V and 0 bases at J, with 3 bases between. Per germline, CDR1 SGHVS and CDR2 FNYEAQ. In DNA form, the CDR3 reads TGTGCCAGCAGCTTCGGCTCCTATAATTCACCCCTCCACTTT. It translates to CASSFGSYNSPLHF.

This chain links TRBV10-3 with TRBJ1-4; weak D call: TRBD1 (6 bases). From germline, CDR1 is ENHRY and CDR2 SYGVKD. Trimming left V 4 bases short and J 4 bases short, with 10 bases between. This CDR3 spans 14 amino acids. The CDR3 loop reads CAISGRGGNEKLFF. The DNA of the CDR3 is TGTGCCATCAGTGGCAGGGGCGGTAATGAAAAACTGTTTTTT.

CDR3 sequence reads: CASSYPTGATTDTQYF. CDR3 nucleotide sequence: TGTGCCAGCAGCTATCCGACAGGAGCCACTACAGATACGCAGTATTTT. The chain combines TRBV13 with TRBJ2-3, with D maybe TRBD1 (6 bases). Germline values: CDR1 PRHDT, CDR2 FYEKMQ (reference sequence). CDR3 length: 16 residues. V was pared by 4 bases and J by 3 bases, with 17 bases between.

This rearrangement joins TRBV6-5 to TRBJ1-1; D gene ambiguous. This CDR3 is built from 14 residues. Germline lookup yields CDR1 MNHEY and CDR2 SVGAGI. The V end lost 2 bases, the J end lost 5 bases, and 12 bases lay between the germline ends. Here the CDR3 reads CASSYTSTVTEAFF. The CDR3 DNA sequence: TGTGCCAGCAGTTACACTTCCACGGTTACTGAAGCTTTCTTT.

The V gene is TRBV7-2, the J gene TRBJ2-5; D remains unclear. CDR3 length: 13 amino acids. The V gene's germline CDR1 is SGHTA and CDR2 FQGNSA. The V gene lost 4 bases and the J gene lost 2 bases, with 8 bases spanning the gap. As DNA, the CDR3 is TGTGCCAGCAGCTGGGCTGATCAAGAGACCCAGTACTTC. Amino acids: CASSWADQETQYF.

This chain connects TRBV29-1 to TRBJ1-2; maybe TRBD1 (5 bases). The CDR3 spans 14 residues. From germline, CDR1 is SQVTM and CDR2 ANQGSEA. V was shortened by 1 base and J by 4 bases, with 13 bases between the two germline ends. The CDR3 DNA sequence: TGCAGCGTTGAAGTGAACGGTCAGGGCTATGGCTACACCTTC. The encoded protein is CSVEVNGQGYGYTF.

As regards this clone: Other DNA sequences in the same sample also yield this CDR3. The chain employs TRBV5-4 and TRBJ1-1; D unclear. The germline gives CDR1 SGHNT, CDR2 YYREEE (reference sequence). The CDR3 contains 14 residues. Trimming cost V 0 bases and J 0 bases, with 6 bases left between them. The CDR3 reads CASSLDSLNTEAFF. Written as DNA, the CDR3 is TGTGCCAGCAGCTTGGACAGTTTGAACACTGAAGCTTTCTTT.

CDR3 in DNA: TGTGCCAGCTCACCCGGGGATGGACAGGAGGCATATTCACCCCTCCACTTT. Its protein product is CASSPGDGQEAYSPLHF. J is TRBJ1-6 and V is TRBV18, with 7 bases identical to TRBD1. The CDR3 loop spans 17 amino acids. J gave up 8 bases and V 3 bases, and 13 bases lay outside the gene matches. CDR1 is KGHSH and CDR2 is LQKENI in the germline V gene.

The rearrangement joins TRBV27 to TRBJ2-7, with 13 nucleotides matching TRBD2. This CDR3 is built from 20 residues. Trimming removed 2 bases from V and 2 bases from J; junction bases left unmatched: 15. Germline values: CDR1 MNHEY, CDR2 SMNVEV (reference sequence). Here the CDR3 reads CASSLQRTTSGRGGTYEQYF. The CDR3 DNA reads TGTGCCAGCAGTTTACAACGGACCACTAGCGGGAGGGGAGGAACCTACGAGCAGTACTTC.

CDR3 sequence (DNA): TGTGCCAGCAGCTACGGAGAGAACACTGAAGCTTTCTTT. Its protein product is CASSYGENTEAFF. The rearrangement uses TRBV5-8 and TRBJ1-1, with D hard to call. This CDR3 region has 13 residues. V lost 3 bases and J lost 1, with 7 bases in between. Germline-derived CDR1 and CDR2 are SGHTS and YDEGEE.